Described below is a single T cell receptor beta chain sequence and its context. The antigen is unknown. This specimen comes from a study of lymphopenia after photon versus proton radiotherapy. Study results and limitations: Authors raise, but do not show, better survival with proton therapy. A bigger post-nadir fall in TCR diversity correlated inversely with survival time in deceased patients.

The repertoire was sequenced with immunoSEQ multiplex PCR; TCRdb's copy has only in-frame clones and lacks some. Among some 76,000 clones listed, just under 95% were seen once. The CDR3 runs to 13 residues. The junction had 2 bases not matched to a gene; V was cut back by 2 bases and J by 4 bases. Per the germline V gene, CDR1 is SGHTS and CDR2 is YDEGEE. The V and J genes are TRBV5-8 and TRBJ1-1, with TRBD1 matching 7 bases. The sequence came from a woman aged 35 to 49 with cholangiocarcinoma. The specimen was peripheral blood, collected from a patient treated with photon-based radiotherapy. The CDR3 loop is CASSFDRATEAFF. The CDR3 nucleotides are TGTGCCAGCAGCTTCGACAGGGCCACTGAAGCTTTCTTT.